A single sample gave rise to the 3 T cell receptor beta chains below, sequenced in a study of T cell responses to AZD1222 COVID-19 vaccine. Data came from immunoSEQ multiplex PCR; TCRdb stores just in-frame clones and leaves some out. The sample consists of about 140,000 clones, about 89% of them appearing once. This sample comprised peripheral blood, obtained 28 days after the second dose of the MenACWY control vaccine. The source is an adult who received the MenACWY meningococcal vaccine as a control.

This chain uses TRBV19 with TRBJ1-4; D remains unclear. With 2 bases removed from V and 8 bases from J, the gap between germline ends came to 18 bases. Germline V CDR1 and CDR2: LNHDA, SQIVND (reference sequence). This CDR3 spans 16 amino acids. Here the CDR3 DNA reads TGTGCCAGTAGTATACCCTCCAGAGGGCCTCTCGAAAAACTGTTTTTT. Translation gives CASSIPSRGPLEKLFF.

The gene calls are TRBV18 and TRBJ2-5; D may match TRBD1 or TRBD2 (6 bases each). This CDR3 contains 16 residues. Looked up from germline, CDR1 is KGHSH and CDR2 is LQKENI. Trimming cost V 3 bases and J 4 bases, with 18 bases left between them. The CDR3 loop is CASSPAFGGLAETQYF. The CDR3 nucleotides read TGTGCCAGCTCACCCGCTTTTGGGGGGCTAGCAGAGACCCAGTACTTC.

The gene calls are TRBV5-1 and TRBJ2-7; 9 nucleotides agree with TRBD1. Germline CDR1 reads SGHRS; CDR2 reads YFSETQ. Trimming cost V 4 bases and J 6 bases; bases outside gene matches: 5. The CDR3 consists of 13 residues. CDR3 nucleotides: TGCGCCAGCAGCCAGGGACAGGGCGGCGAGCAGTACTTC. Protein product: CASSQGQGGEQYF. Full variable domain (rest looked up from reference TRBV5-1 and TRBJ2-7): KAGVTQTPRYLIKTRGQQVTLSCSPISGHRSVSWYQQTPGQGLQFLFEYFSETQRNKGNFPGRFSGRQFSNSRSEMNVSTLELGDSALYLCASSQGQGGEQYFGPGTRLTVT.